These 2 T cell receptor beta chains were sequenced from one sample in a study of blood T cell repertoires in COVID-19 (dated by TCRdb to about 2020). The receptor library was made with the immunoSEQ multiplex PCR assay. As stored in TCRdb, this immuneACCESS dataset retains in-frame rearrangements with V and J assigned. A fraction of the clones does not appear; measured against another copy, unresolved V genes explain less than half of the discrepancy, and the remainder lacks a known reason. The sample data list about 54,000 clones, and about 87% of these were observed just once. The ten top clones hold about 3% of the sample. The source material was peripheral blood. These receptors were taken from a human donor in a cohort sampled during active COVID-19.

V usage is TRBV19 and J usage is TRBJ1-1, with D perhaps matching TRBD1 (6 bases). Deletions cut 6 bases from V and 0 bases from J, with 11 bases between. Germline loops: CDR1 LNHDA, CDR2 SQIVND (reference sequence). This CDR3 is built from 14 residues. CDR3 amino acids: CASRVQGLNTEAFF. CDR3 coding DNA: TGTGCCAGTAGGGTGCAGGGGTTGAACACTGAAGCTTTCTTT.

This clone was recorded only once. The chain employs TRBV3-1 (or the pseudogene TRBV3-2) and TRBJ1-5; 8 nucleotides align to TRBD1. The CDR3 has 14 amino acids. Germline assignment: CDR1 LGHDT and CDR2 YNNKEL (reference sequence). After removal of 3 bases from V and 6 bases from J, the junction contained 4 bases not matched to a gene. CDR3 protein: CASSHGQGRQPQHF. The CDR3, as DNA: TGTGCCAGCAGCCACGGACAGGGACGTCAGCCCCAGCATTTT.